This T cell receptor (beta chain) derives from a study of T cell responses to AZD1222 COVID-19 vaccine. Profiling relied on immunoSEQ multiplex PCR, and the TCRdb table lists in-frame clones only, not all of them. The sample has about 72,000 clones, around 90% seen once. The CDR3 is 12 amino acids. V shed 4 bases and J 9 bases; nucleotides not matched to a gene: 3. Germline CDR1 reads MDHEN; CDR2 reads SYDVKM. The source was peripheral blood, collected on day 0 of AZD1222 vaccination. The receptor's source is an adult in good health. The chain recombines TRBV28 with TRBJ2-1; 7 nucleotides match TRBD2. The CDR3 here is CASSSSGVEQFF. The CDR3 nucleotides are TGTGCCAGCAGTTCCAGCGGGGTTGAGCAGTTCTTC.